This TCR beta chain was obtained from a study of blood T cell repertoires in COVID-19. Study-wide background: Italy, Spain and the United States were the sources of the convalescent and acute COVID-19 samples. PBMCs, B-cell-depleted T cells, or T cells were the source of the cDNA or gDNA that made up the material.

Cohort allocation depended upon clinical history that participants reported. CDR3 length equals 16 residues. In germline, CDR1 is MNHEY, CDR2 SMNVEV (reference sequence). The ends were cut back, 2 bases at V and 2 bases at J, with 15 bases in the middle. The authors' processing: The assay estimated nucleated cells by amplifying reference gene primers. TCRdb keeps only in-frame clones here, not all; method: immunoSEQ multiplex PCR. D and trimming were read from the DNA, whereas the V and J calls and clone size are those reported in that table. This table holds under 300,000 clones, around 88% found once.

The clonotype was recovered from a woman aged 40 to 50 with acute COVID-19. The specimen sequenced was PBMCs or T cells enriched from blood (not recorded which). The chain employs TRBV27 and TRBJ2-5; D is possibly TRBD2 (6 bases). The CDR3 loop reads CASSLRPGREQETQYF. The CDR3 DNA sequence: TGTGCCAGCAGTTTACGACCGGGACGGGAGCAAGAGACCCAGTACTTC.